This record covers a single TCR beta chain. Method: immunoSEQ multiplex PCR; TCRdb's copy keeps in-frame clones and lacks some. The profile shows approximately 25,000 clones, over 55% of them singletons. These data originate in a study of T cell clones after liver transplantation. The wider study: Immunosuppression withdrawal was tried within 2 years after liver transplantation in this trial.

CDR3 length: 14 residues. From germline, CDR1 is SGHRS and CDR2 YFSETQ. V lost 3 bases to trimming and J lost 2 bases, with 12 bases between them. The input for sequencing was CD4+ T cells from blood, taken before liver transplant. V is TRBV5-1 and J is TRBJ2-7, with D hard to call. The receptor comes from a human donor who received a liver transplant. CDR3 loop: CASSSERIAYEQYF. The CDR3 coding sequence is TGCGCCAGCAGCTCGGAGAGGATTGCCTACGAGCAGTACTTC.